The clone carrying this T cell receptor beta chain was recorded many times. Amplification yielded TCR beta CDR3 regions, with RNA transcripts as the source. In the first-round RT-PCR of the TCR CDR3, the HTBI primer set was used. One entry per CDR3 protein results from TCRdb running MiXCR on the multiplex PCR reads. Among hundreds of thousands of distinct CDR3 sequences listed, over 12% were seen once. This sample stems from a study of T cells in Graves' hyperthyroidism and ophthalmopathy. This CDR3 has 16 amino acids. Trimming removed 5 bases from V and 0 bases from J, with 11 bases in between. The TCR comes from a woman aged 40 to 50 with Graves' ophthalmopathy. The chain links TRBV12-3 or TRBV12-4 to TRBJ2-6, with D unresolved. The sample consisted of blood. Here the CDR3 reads CASSRTDLSGANVLTF. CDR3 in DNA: TGTGCCAGCAGTCGGACGGACCTCTCTGGGGCCAACGTCCTGACTTTC.